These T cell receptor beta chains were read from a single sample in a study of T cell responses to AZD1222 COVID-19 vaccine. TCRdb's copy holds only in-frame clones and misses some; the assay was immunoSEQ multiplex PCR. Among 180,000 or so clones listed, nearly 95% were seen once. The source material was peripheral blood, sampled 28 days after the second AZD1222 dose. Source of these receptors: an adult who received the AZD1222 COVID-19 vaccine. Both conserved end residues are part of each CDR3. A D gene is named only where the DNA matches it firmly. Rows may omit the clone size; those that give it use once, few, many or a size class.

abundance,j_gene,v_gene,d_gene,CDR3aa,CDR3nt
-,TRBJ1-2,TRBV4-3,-,CASSQEERVGGYTF,TGCGCCAGCAGCCAAGAAGAGCGAGTGGGTGGCTACACCTTC
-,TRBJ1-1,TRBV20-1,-,CSPRRDEAFF,TGCAGTCCCCGGCGCGATGAAGCTTTCTTT
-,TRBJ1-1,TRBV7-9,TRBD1,CASSLAAGGADTEAFF,TGTGCCAGCAGCTTAGCGGCAGGGGGCGCGGACACTGAAGCTTTCTTT
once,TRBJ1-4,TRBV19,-,CASSNQANEKLFF,TGTGCCAGTAGTAACCAGGCGAATGAAAAACTGTTTTTT
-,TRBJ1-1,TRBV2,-,CASSDGARAFF,TGTGCCAGCAGTGACGGGGCCCGGGCTTTCTTT
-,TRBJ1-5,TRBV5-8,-,CASSLRGWNQPQHF,TGTGCCAGCAGCTTGAGGGGGTGGAATCAGCCCCAGCATTTT
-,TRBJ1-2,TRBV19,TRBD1,CASTGQATLYGYTF,TGTGCCAGTACTGGACAGGCAACCCTCTATGGCTACACCTTC
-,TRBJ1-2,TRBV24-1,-,CATSDLDGTCTF,TGTGCCACCAGTGATTTGGACGGCACCTGCACCTTC
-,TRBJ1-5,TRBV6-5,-,CASRPGRSNQPQHF,TGTGCCAGCAGACCCGGACGGTCAAATCAGCCCCAGCATTTT
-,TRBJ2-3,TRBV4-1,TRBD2,CASSQDGRGADTQYF,TGCGCCAGCAGCCAAGACGGGCGGGGGGCGGATACGCAGTATTTT
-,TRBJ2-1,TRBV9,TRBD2,CASSVPQDGEGLAAYNEQFF,TGTGCCAGCAGCGTACCCCAGGACGGAGAGGGACTAGCGGCCTACAATGAGCAGTTCTTC
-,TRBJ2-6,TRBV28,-,CASRETGANVLTF,TGTGCCAGCAGGGAAACTGGGGCCAACGTCCTGACTTTC
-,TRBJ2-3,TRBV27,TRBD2,CASSLTLAEITDTQYF,TGTGCCAGCAGTTTAACACTAGCGGAAATCACAGATACGCAGTATTTT
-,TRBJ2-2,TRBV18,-,CASSLGRFGRSNTGELFF,TGTGCCAGCTCACTGGGGAGGTTCGGTCGGTCGAACACCGGGGAGCTGTTTTTT
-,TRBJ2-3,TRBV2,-,CASRAGGTDTQYF,TGTGCCAGCAGGGCAGGGGGCACAGATACGCAGTATTTT
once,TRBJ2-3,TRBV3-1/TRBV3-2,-,CASSQDFSSSTDTQYF,TGTGCCAGCAGCCAAGACTTTTCTAGTAGCACAGATACGCAGTATTTT
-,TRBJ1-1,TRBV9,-,CASSVATRVEAFF,TGTGCCAGCAGCGTAGCTACAAGAGTTGAAGCTTTCTTT
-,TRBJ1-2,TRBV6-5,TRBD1,CASSYSRQGPNYGYTF,TGTGCCAGCAGTTACTCGAGACAGGGCCCTAACTATGGCTACACCTTC
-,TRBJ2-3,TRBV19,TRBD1,CASSFYRGLNTDTQYF,TGTGCCAGTAGTTTTTACAGGGGGCTCAACACAGATACGCAGTATTTT
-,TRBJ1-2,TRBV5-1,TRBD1,CASSPLQGNYGYTF,TGCGCCAGCAGCCCCCTACAGGGGAACTATGGCTACACCTTC
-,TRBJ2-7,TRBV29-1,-,CSVRNYEQYF,TGCAGCGTTAGAAACTACGAGCAGTACTTC
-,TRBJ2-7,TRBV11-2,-,CASRRGIGTYEQYF,TGTGCCAGCCGCCGGGGGATTGGGACCTACGAGCAGTACTTC
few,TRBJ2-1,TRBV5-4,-,CASSDSYEQFF,TGTGCCAGCAGCGACTCGTATGAGCAGTTCTTC
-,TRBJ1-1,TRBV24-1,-,CATSDLFSDEAFF,TGTGCCACCAGTGATTTGTTTTCGGATGAAGCTTTCTTT
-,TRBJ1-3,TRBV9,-,CASGETRGSGNTIYF,TGTGCCAGCGGCGAGACCCGAGGGTCCGGAAACACCATATATTTT
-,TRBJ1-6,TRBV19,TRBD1,CASSRTGDSPLHF,TGTGCCAGTAGCCGGACAGGGGATTCACCCCTCCACTTT
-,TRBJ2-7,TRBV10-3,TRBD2,CAISRGLAGPQYF,TGTGCCATCTCCCGAGGACTAGCGGGACCGCAGTACTTC
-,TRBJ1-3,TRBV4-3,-,CASSQDELDRKDTIYF,TGCGCCAGCAGCCAAGATGAGCTTGACAGGAAGGACACCATATATTTT
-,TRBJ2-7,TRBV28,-,CASSLFGALGEQYF,TGTGCCAGCAGTTTATTTGGGGCCCTCGGGGAGCAGTACTTC
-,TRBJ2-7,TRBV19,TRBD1,CASNTGTGAYEQYF,TGTGCCAGTAATACCGGGACAGGGGCCTACGAGCAGTACTTC
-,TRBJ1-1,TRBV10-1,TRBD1,CANGTGSDTEAFF,TGCGCCAACGGGACAGGCTCCGACACTGAAGCTTTCTTT
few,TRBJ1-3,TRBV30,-,CAWGSGIAGNTIYF,TGTGCCTGGGGGTCGGGGATCGCTGGAAACACCATATATTTT
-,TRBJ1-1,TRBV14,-,CASSRIGGNTEAFF,TGTGCCAGCAGCCGCATAGGAGGAAACACTGAAGCTTTCTTT
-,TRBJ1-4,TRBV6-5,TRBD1,CASSLGGRDEKLFF,TGTGCCAGCAGCTTAGGGGGCAGAGATGAAAAACTGTTTTTT
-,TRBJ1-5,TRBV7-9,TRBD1,CASSFLSSGQGNQPQHF,TGTGCCAGCAGCTTCCTAAGCTCCGGACAGGGGAATCAGCCCCAGCATTTT
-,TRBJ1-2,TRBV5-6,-,CASSLDRTLGYTF,TGTGCCAGCAGCTTGGACAGAACCCTGGGCTACACCTTC
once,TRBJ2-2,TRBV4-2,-,CASSQDSGGKSVTGELFF,TGTGCCAGCAGCCAAGATTCCGGAGGGAAGAGTGTCACCGGGGAGCTGTTTTTT
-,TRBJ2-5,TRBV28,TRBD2,CASSETSGRKWYQETQYF,TGTGCCAGCAGTGAGACTAGCGGGAGAAAGTGGTACCAAGAGACCCAGTACTTC
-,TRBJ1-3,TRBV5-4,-,CASSPWGGGGNTIYF,TGTGCCAGCAGTCCTTGGGGGGGCGGCGGAAACACCATATATTTT
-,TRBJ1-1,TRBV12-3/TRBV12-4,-,CASSGAGNTEAFF,TGTGCCAGCAGCGGCGCGGGGAACACTGAAGCTTTCTTT
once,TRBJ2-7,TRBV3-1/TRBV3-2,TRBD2,CASSQPWGGEQYF,TGTGCCAGCAGCCAGCCCTGGGGGGGCGAGCAGTACTTC
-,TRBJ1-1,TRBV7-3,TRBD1,CASSPGGAGGRNTEAFF,TGTGCCAGCAGCCCTGGAGGGGCAGGGGGAAGGAACACTGAAGCTTTCTTT
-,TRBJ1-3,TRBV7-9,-,CASSLGFGGSGNTIYF,TGTGCCAGCAGCTTAGGTTTCGGGGGCTCTGGAAACACCATATATTTT
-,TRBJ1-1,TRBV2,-,CASSRDEKAFF,TGTGCCAGCAGCCGGGACGAAAAAGCTTTCTTT
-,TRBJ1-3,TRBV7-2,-,CASSLVLSGNTIYF,TGTGCCAGCAGCTTAGTGCTCTCTGGAAACACCATATATTTT
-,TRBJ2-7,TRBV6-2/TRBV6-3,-,CASSYTYEQYF,TGTGCCAGCAGTTACACCTACGAGCAGTACTTC
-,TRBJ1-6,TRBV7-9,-,CASSLGQDANSPLHF,TGTGCCAGCAGCTTAGGACAGGATGCGAATTCACCCCTCCACTTT
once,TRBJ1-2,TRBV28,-,CASSLVDYGYTF,TGTGCCAGCAGTTTAGTAGACTATGGCTACACCTTC
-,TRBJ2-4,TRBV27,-,CASRRLDVGIQYF,TGTGCCAGCAGGAGACTGGACGTAGGGATTCAGTACTTC
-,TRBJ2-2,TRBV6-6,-,CASSYGHTGELFF,TGTGCCAGCAGTTATGGCCACACCGGGGAGCTGTTTTTT
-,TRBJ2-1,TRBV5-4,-,CASSSQSYNEQFF,TGTGCCAGCAGCTCCCAATCCTACAATGAGCAGTTCTTC
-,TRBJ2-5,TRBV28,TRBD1,CASSRGQETQYF,TGTGCCAGCAGCAGGGGGCAAGAGACCCAGTACTTC
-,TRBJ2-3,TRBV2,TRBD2,CASGNSGGGTDTQYF,TGTGCCAGCGGAAATAGCGGGGGAGGCACAGATACGCAGTATTTT
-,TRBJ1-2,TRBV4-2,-,CASSQDEGDDYGYTF,TGTGCCAGCAGCCAAGATGAGGGGGACGACTATGGCTACACCTTC
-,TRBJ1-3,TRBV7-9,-,CASSLGGFGSSGNTIYF,TGTGCCAGCAGCTTAGGGGGCTTTGGGAGCTCTGGAAACACCATATATTTT
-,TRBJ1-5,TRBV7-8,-,CASSLRDFDQPQHF,TGTGCCAGCAGCCTCAGGGACTTCGATCAGCCCCAGCATTTT
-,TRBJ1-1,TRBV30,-,CAGQVNTEAFF,TGTGCCGGCCAAGTGAACACTGAAGCTTTCTTT
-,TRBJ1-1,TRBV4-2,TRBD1,CASSHLVGTGENTEAFF,TGTGCCAGCAGCCACCTTGTCGGGACAGGGGAGAACACTGAAGCTTTCTTT